These T cell receptor beta chains were read from a single sample in a study of T cell repertoires in cytomegalovirus infection. TCRdb used MiXCR to reprocess the reads, holding one entry per CDR3 protein. Here the sample spans 500,000 to 600,000 distinct CDR3 sequences, about 15% being singletons. The sample taken for sequencing was CD8+ T cells from PBMCs. Receptors originate from a human donor in good health (CMV status not recorded). Some clones in this sample may be carry-over from other donors' samples. Both conserved end residues are part of each CDR3. A D gene is named only where the DNA matches it firmly. The size of a clone is reported for some rows only, either as once, few or many, or as a class for expanded clones.

V gene	clone size	J gene	D gene	CDR3 DNA	CDR3 protein
TRBV5-1	few	TRBJ2-3	TRBD1	TGCGCCAGCACACCGGGACAGGGGATAACAGATACGCAGTATTTT	CASTPGQGITDTQYF
TRBV19	-	TRBJ1-1	-	TGTGCCAGTAGTGGGGCAAGGGCAGAAGCTTTCTTT	CASSGARAEAFF
TRBV19	few	TRBJ2-1	-	TGTGCCAGTAGTTGGGTCGGCAGGCCCTCCTACAATGAGCAGTTCTTC	CASSWVGRPSYNEQFF
TRBV5-4	many	TRBJ2-3	TRBD2	TGTGCCAGCAGCTTGGGCCTACGCGGGGGGAGCACAGATACGCAGTATTTT	CASSLGLRGGSTDTQYF
TRBV19	many	TRBJ2-7	TRBD2	TGTGCCAGTAGCCGGGGAGGGGCTTACGAGCAGTACTTC	CASSRGGAYEQYF
TRBV9	-	TRBJ1-2	TRBD1	TGTGCCAGCAGCGTCCGGGACAGTAGTCCTGATGGCTACACCTTC	CASSVRDSSPDGYTF
TRBV28	-	TRBJ2-1	TRBD2	TGTGCCAGCAGTTCCGGACTAGCGATGTACAATGAGCAGTTCTTC	CASSSGLAMYNEQFF
TRBV9	-	TRBJ2-2	-	TGTGCCAGCAGCGTTTACAGTTCGAACACCGGGGAGCTGTTTTTT	CASSVYSSNTGELFF
TRBV20-1	-	TRBJ1-2	-	TGCAGTGCTAGAGATGTCCGGCAGGCTAATGACTTCAACTATGGCTACACCTTC	CSARDVRQANDFNYGYTF
TRBV13	-	TRBJ2-1	-	TGTGCCAGCAGCCTCTTTAGACAGGCCGGGCCTAACAATGAGCAGTTCTTC	CASSLFRQAGPNNEQFF
TRBV6-5	-	TRBJ1-6	TRBD1	TGTGCCAGCAGTTACGGACAGGGGAGGTGGCCCCTCCACTTT	CASSYGQGRWPLHF
TRBV27	few	TRBJ1-2	-	TGTGCCAGCTCTCTCGGAGCCATCTATGGCTACACCTTC	CASSLGAIYGYTF
TRBV9	many	TRBJ2-7	-	TGTGCCAGCAGCGTAGAGGGAGGGGGTGGCGAGCAGTACTTC	CASSVEGGGGEQYF
TRBV28	many	TRBJ2-7	-	TGTGCCAGCAGTTCTTTCTACAGAACCTACGAGCAGTACTTC	CASSSFYRTYEQYF
TRBV12-3/TRBV12-4	-	TRBJ1-2	-	TGTGCCAGCAGTTTAAGCCCAGGTACGGATGGCTACACCTTC	CASSLSPGTDGYTF
TRBV6-6	few	TRBJ1-2	-	TGTGCCAGCAGCTCGAGTATCTATGGCTACACCTTC	CASSSSIYGYTF
TRBV3-1	-	TRBJ2-1	TRBD2	TGTGCCAGCAGCTCCAGCGGGGGGGCCCACAATGAGCAGTTCTTC	CASSSSGGAHNEQFF
TRBV7-9	many	TRBJ2-7	TRBD1	TGTGCCAGCAGCTCAGTTCCGGGACAGGGCTACGAGCAGTACTTC	CASSSVPGQGYEQYF
TRBV27	-	TRBJ2-3	-	TGTGCCAGCAGTCCTTCTCTCAGCGCTGGGGTCACAGATACGCAGTATTTT	CASSPSLSAGVTDTQYF
TRBV7-2	many	TRBJ2-5	-	TGTGCCAGCAGCTTAGGGGGGCTGGAGACCCAGTACTTC	CASSLGGLETQYF
TRBV7-3	many	TRBJ2-2	-	TGTGCCAGCAGCTCCCGCTTGATCGCGAACACCGGGGAGCTGTTTTTT	CASSSRLIANTGELFF
TRBV7-9	many	TRBJ2-1	-	TGTGCCAGCAGCTTTCCGGGACATTCTCCAGAGGTCAACTCCAATGAGCAGTTCTTC	CASSFPGHSPEVNSNEQFF
TRBV5-1	few	TRBJ2-1	TRBD2	TGCGCCAGCAGTTATAGCGGGGGGCGCTACAATGAGCAGTTCTTC	CASSYSGGRYNEQFF